This T cell receptor beta chain was sequenced in a study of blood T cell repertoires in COVID-19. There are 12 residues in the CDR3. The V and J ends lost 6 bases and 3 bases, in that order; junction bases with no gene match: 3. Original data processing: Reference gene primer amplification in the assay estimated nucleated cell counts. The repertoire was sequenced with immunoSEQ multiplex PCR; TCRdb's copy has only in-frame clones and lacks some. That table gives V, J and clone size, and the DNA gave D and trimming. This sample has more than 90,000 clones, with about 74% found just once. V and J are TRBV5-3 and TRBJ2-7; the match to TRBD1 covers 7 bases. TRBV5-3 is an ORF, with its function uncertain. The source material was peripheral blood. This receptor was obtained from a man in his 70s with acute or convalescent COVID-19. In DNA, the CDR3 is TGTGCCAGAATCAACAGGGGCTACGAGCAGTACTTC. This translates into CARINRGYEQYF.